Listed below are T cell receptor beta chains from one sample, sequenced in a study of shared clonotypes between healthy human individuals. Some clones are missing from TCRdb's copy, which holds only in-frame ones; the method was immunoSEQ multiplex PCR. Of over a million clones listed, around three quarters are singletons. Sample: memory CD4+ T cells from PBMCs. These receptors were obtained from a man aged 18 to 29 in good health. Some clones in this sample may be carry-over from other donors' samples. Both conserved end residues are part of each CDR3. A D gene is named only where the DNA matches it firmly. Some rows mark clone size as missing; the rest say once, few, many or name a class of expanded clone.

clone_size	d_call	j_call	v_call	cdr3_aa	cdr3_nt
NA	TRBD1	TRBJ1-1	TRBV5-1	CASSPGQGRNTEAFF	TGCGCCAGCAGCCCCGGACAGGGGCGGAACACTGAAGCTTTCTTT
NA	NA	TRBJ2-2	TRBV18	CASSRARQPTGELFF	TGTGCCAGCTCTCGGGCGCGGCAGCCCACCGGGGAGCTGTTTTTT
once	TRBD2	TRBJ2-7	TRBV4-3	CASSPGLAASYEQYF	TGCGCCAGCAGCCCGGGACTAGCGGCCTCCTACGAGCAGTACTTC
NA	TRBD1	TRBJ2-1	TRBV11-3	CASSLGDRVNDRPEQFF	TGTGCCAGCAGCTTAGGTGACAGGGTCAACGACCGACCTGAGCAGTTCTTC
NA	NA	TRBJ2-5	TRBV15	CATLGAGETQYF	TGTGCCACCCTAGGGGCCGGCGAGACCCAGTACTTC
NA	NA	TRBJ2-3	TRBV5-1	CASSLAVFQSTDTQYF	TGCGCCAGCAGCTTGGCTGTATTCCAAAGCACAGATACGCAGTATTTT
NA	NA	TRBJ2-3	TRBV28	CASSLTTDTQYF	TGTGCCAGCAGTCTTACCACAGATACGCAGTATTTT
NA	TRBD2	TRBJ2-1	TRBV9	CASTQTSGYGEQFF	TGTGCCAGCACCCAGACTAGCGGTTATGGTGAGCAGTTCTTC
NA	NA	TRBJ1-2	TRBV7-2	CASSPRTDYYGYTF	TGTGCCAGCAGCCCGCGGACAGATTACTATGGCTACACCTTC
NA	NA	TRBJ1-1	TRBV28	CASSLWAGTNTEAFF	TGTGCCAGCAGTTTATGGGCAGGGACGAACACTGAAGCTTTCTTT
once	TRBD1	TRBJ2-7	TRBV5-8	CASSLGQGGEQYF	TGTGCCAGCAGCCTGGGACAGGGGGGCGAGCAGTACTTC
NA	TRBD2	TRBJ2-7	TRBV15	CATSDFASGRHYEQYF	TGTGCCACCTCTGATTTCGCTAGCGGGAGACACTACGAGCAGTACTTC
few	NA	TRBJ1-1	TRBV7-2	CASSLYGQNTEAFF	TGTGCCAGCAGCTTATACGGGCAAAACACTGAAGCTTTCTTT
once	NA	TRBJ2-7	TRBV7-9	CASSLVSDSYEQYF	TGTGCCAGCAGCTTAGTGTCTGACTCCTACGAGCAGTACTTC
NA	NA	TRBJ2-5	TRBV7-9	CASSPRPQETQYF	TGTGCCAGCAGCCCCCGGCCTCAAGAGACCCAGTACTTC
NA	NA	TRBJ1-1	TRBV7-8	CASSLDSQGLLTEAFF	TGTGCCAGCAGCTTAGATTCCCAGGGCCTTCTGACTGAAGCTTTCTTT
NA	TRBD2	TRBJ2-1	TRBV19	CASVGGSSYNEQFF	TGTGCCAGTGTAGGCGGGAGCTCCTACAATGAGCAGTTCTTC
NA	NA	TRBJ2-5	TRBV7-6	CASSPVVLAGRETQYF	TGTGCCAGCAGCCCAGTAGTACTAGCTGGACGGGAGACCCAGTACTTC
NA	NA	TRBJ2-1	TRBV11-2	CASSSDSGYNEQFF	TGTGCCAGCAGCTCCGATAGCGGCTACAATGAGCAGTTCTTC
NA	NA	TRBJ1-2	TRBV7-9	CASSLELRGYTF	TGTGCCAGCAGCTTAGAGTTGAGGGGCTACACCTTC
NA	TRBD2	TRBJ2-7	TRBV30	CAWGPAGGRRGEQYF	TGTGCCTGGGGGCCTGCGGGCGGGAGGAGAGGCGAGCAGTACTTC
NA	NA	TRBJ1-2	TRBV6-4	CASSRGGGGYGYTF	TGTGCCAGCAGCCGCGGGGGGGGTGGCTATGGCTACACCTTC
few	NA	TRBJ2-3	TRBV5-4	CASSQRLGSTTDTQYF	TGTGCCAGCAGTCAACGACTAGGATCGACCACAGATACGCAGTATTTT
once	NA	TRBJ1-5	TRBV18	CASSPPGVGQPQHF	TGTGCCAGCTCACCACCAGGGGTCGGTCAGCCCCAGCATTTT
NA	NA	TRBJ2-5	TRBV27	CASSPLLASETQYF	TGTGCCAGCAGTCCGTTACTAGCAAGCGAGACCCAGTACTTC
NA	TRBD2	TRBJ2-3	TRBV6-1	CASSGTSRSTDTQYF	TGTGCCAGCAGTGGGACTAGCAGGAGCACAGATACGCAGTATTTT
NA	NA	TRBJ2-7	TRBV5-1	CASSPLLSYEQYF	TGCGCCAGCAGCCCCCTCCTAAGTTACGAGCAGTACTTC
NA	NA	TRBJ1-1	TRBV29-1	CSAMPLDTEAFF	TGCAGTGCCATGCCGTTGGACACTGAAGCTTTCTTT
NA	NA	TRBJ2-3	TRBV5-1	CASSEAYGGTDTQYF	TGCGCCAGCAGCGAAGCCTACGGAGGCACAGATACGCAGTATTTT
NA	TRBD1	TRBJ2-7	TRBV11-1	CASSHDQGADEQYF	TGTGCCAGCAGCCACGATCAGGGGGCCGACGAGCAGTACTTC
once	NA	TRBJ2-3	TRBV19	CASSIVAVPSTDTQYF	TGTGCCAGTAGTATAGTCGCCGTTCCTAGCACAGATACGCAGTATTTT
once	NA	TRBJ1-5	TRBV28	CASRFRGLGQPQHF	TGTGCCAGCAGATTTAGGGGTCTGGGACAGCCCCAGCATTTT
few	NA	TRBJ2-6	TRBV2	CASSLLLGANVLTF	TGTGCCAGCAGTCTACTGTTGGGGGCCAACGTCCTGACTTTC
NA	NA	TRBJ2-7	TRBV18	CASSLSDGYEQYF	TGTGCCAGCTCACTATCGGACGGGTACGAGCAGTACTTC
NA	TRBD1	TRBJ1-1	TRBV28	CASSWVTGEAFF	TGTGCCAGCAGTTGGGTGACAGGGGAGGCTTTCTTT
NA	TRBD2	TRBJ2-1	TRBV7-3	CASSATSLDWGGEQFF	TGTGCCAGCAGCGCAACCTCCTTGGACTGGGGGGGTGAGCAGTTCTTC
NA	NA	TRBJ2-2	TRBV7-9	CASSLEGTGELFF	TGTGCCAGCAGCTTAGAAGGGACCGGGGAGCTGTTTTTT
NA	NA	TRBJ2-2	TRBV5-1	CASSVTALNTGELFF	TGCGCCAGCAGCGTAACGGCTCTGAACACCGGGGAGCTGTTTTTT
NA	TRBD1	TRBJ1-1	TRBV14	CASSQPGQGDTEAFF	TGTGCCAGCAGCCAACCGGGACAGGGGGACACTGAAGCTTTCTTT
NA	NA	TRBJ1-2	TRBV2	CASSEQGLSYGYTF	TGTGCCAGCAGTGAGCAGGGACTCAGCTATGGCTACACCTTC
NA	TRBD2	TRBJ2-7	TRBV5-6	CASSLVGGGLDEQYF	TGTGCCAGCAGCTTGGTTGGCGGGGGGCTAGACGAGCAGTACTTC
NA	TRBD1	TRBJ2-7	TRBV7-6	CASSSVYGTANSYEQYF	TGTGCCAGCAGCTCCGTGTACGGGACAGCGAATTCCTACGAGCAGTACTTC
few	TRBD1	TRBJ2-7	TRBV19	CASSEQGNYEQYF	TGTGCCAGTAGTGAACAGGGGAACTACGAGCAGTACTTC
NA	TRBD1	TRBJ1-5	TRBV28	CASSPPGYRGSNQPQHF	TGTGCCAGCAGTCCGCCCGGATACAGGGGGTCAAATCAGCCCCAGCATTTT
NA	NA	TRBJ2-7	TRBV7-3	CASSLTREVSYEQYF	TGTGCCAGCAGCTTAACTAGGGAAGTTTCCTACGAGCAGTACTTC
NA	NA	TRBJ2-1	TRBV11-2	CASQRGPASSSEQFF	TGTGCCAGCCAAAGAGGACCCGCGTCGTCAAGCGAGCAGTTCTTC